The 27 T cell receptor beta chains presented below share a single source sample, sequenced in a study of shared clonotypes between healthy human individuals. Assay used: immunoSEQ multiplex PCR; TCRdb lists only in-frame clones, some missing. Of about 380,000 clones in the sample, around 96% were seen once. The specimen sequenced was memory CD8+ T cells sorted from blood. Subset here: CD45RO+ cells pooled with CCR7-negative TemRA cells. The receptors were sampled from a man between 25 and 39 years old in good health.

With regard to this clone: The same CDR3 arises from other DNA sequences in this sample as well. This sequence joins TRBV5-1 and TRBJ2-7; D gene ambiguous. V was cut by 0 bases and J by 3 bases, with 7 bases left in between. CDR1 is SGHRS, CDR2 YFSETQ, per germline. The CDR3 consists of 13 residues. The CDR3 here is CASSLVGSYEQYF. The CDR3 bases are TGCGCCAGCAGCTTGGTGGGTAGCTACGAGCAGTACTTC.

Only a few counts were recorded for this clone. The chain carries TRBV6-1 and TRBJ1-3, with D tentatively TRBD1 (5 bases). This CDR3 spans 13 amino acids. Trimming took 8 bases from V and 4 from J, leaving 12 bases between them. The germline V gene encodes CDR1 MNHNS and CDR2 SASEGT. As DNA, the CDR3 is TGTGCCAGCCTCCGAGGGGACGGAAACACCATATATTTT. Translating gives CASLRGDGNTIYF.

The V call is TRBV11-2, the J call TRBJ1-1; D gene unclear. Deletions cut 2 bases from V and 4 bases from J, with 5 bases between. Germline lookup yields CDR1 SGHAT and CDR2 FQNNGV. The CDR3 has 12 residues. For the CDR3, the DNA is TGTGCCAGCAGCTTATTCTCCACTGAAGCTTTCTTT. Its protein product is CASSLFSTEAFF.

This rearrangement joins TRBV14 to TRBJ2-7, with D uncertain. V shed 4 bases and J shed 4 bases, with 5 bases lying between them. The CDR3 extends over 11 amino acids. In germline, CDR1 is SGHDN, CDR2 FVKESK. The CDR3, as DNA: TGTGCCAGCAGCCTGGGTTACGAGCAGTACTTC. Translation: CASSLGYEQYF.

The rearrangement joins TRBV15 to TRBJ2-7, with 10 bases fitting TRBD2. The germline CDR1 and CDR2 sequences are LNHNV and YYDKDF (reference sequence). The CDR3 sequence is 14 residues long. V lost 2 bases to trimming and J lost 4 bases; unmatched junction nucleotides: 2. The CDR3 bases are TGTGCCACCAGCAGACCGGGACTAGCGTACGAGCAGTACTTC. This translates into CATSRPGLAYEQYF.

J is TRBJ2-2 and V is TRBV6-5; 7 bases are shared with TRBD1. In germline, CDR1 is MNHEY, CDR2 SVGAGI. This CDR3 comprises 15 residues. The V and J ends lost 7 bases and 4 bases, in that order; junction bases with no gene match: 9. CDR3 sequence reads: CASTPRDRPTGELFF. Here the CDR3 DNA reads TGTGCCAGCACCCCCCGGGACAGACCCACCGGGGAGCTGTTTTTT.

This chain joins TRBV11-2 and TRBJ2-3, with D maybe TRBD2 (5 bases). Germline CDR1 SGHAT, CDR2 FQNNGV. This CDR3 region has 15 residues. Trimming stripped 1 base from V and 4 bases from J, with 12 bases between. CDR3 sequence: CASSLGSGRPDTQYF. For the CDR3, the DNA is TGTGCCAGCAGCTTAGGGAGCGGACGACCAGATACGCAGTATTTT.

This clone occurred once. The gene calls are TRBV7-2 and TRBJ2-4; 8 positions match TRBD1. The CDR3 runs 13 residues. In germline, CDR1 is SGHTA, CDR2 FQGNSA. V was clipped by 5 bases and J by 7 bases; unmatched bases: 4. The chain's CDR3 is CASSVGQGNIQYF. DNA of the CDR3: TGTGCCAGCAGCGTCGGACAGGGCAACATTCAGTACTTC.

The chain links TRBV5-5 to TRBJ1-2; D is undetermined. The length of the CDR3 is 14 residues. CDR1 and CDR2 from the germline V gene are SGHKS and YYEKEE (reference sequence). Trimming stripped 1 base from V and 8 bases from J, with 15 bases between. The DNA of the CDR3 is TGTGCCAGCAGCTTGTGGAGGGAACCCTACGGCTACACCTTC. Its translation: CASSLWREPYGYTF.

The chain couples TRBV27 to TRBJ2-5; the D is unclear. The V end lost 3 bases, the J end lost 5 bases, and 10 bases lay between the germline ends. The V gene's germline CDR1 is MNHEY and CDR2 SMNVEV (reference sequence). The CDR3 spans 13 residues. CDR3: CASSFRWKETQYF. DNA of the CDR3: TGTGCCAGCAGTTTTCGGTGGAAGGAGACCCAGTACTTC.

The chain is built from TRBV6-1 and TRBJ2-1, with D possibly matching TRBD2 (5 bases). V dropped 7 bases and J dropped 5 bases, with 18 bases sitting between them. Germline assignment: CDR1 MNHNS and CDR2 SASEGT. This CDR3 region has 15 residues. CDR3 region: CASTPKADGNNEQFF. DNA for the CDR3: TGTGCCAGCACCCCCAAGGCGGACGGGAACAATGAGCAGTTCTTC.

The chain has TRBV5-1 and TRBJ2-7, with 7 bases that match TRBD2. Germline V lookup: CDR1 SGHRS, CDR2 YFSETQ. V was clipped by 5 bases and J by 2 bases; unmatched bases: 16. The CDR3 spans 17 residues. CDR3 sequence reads: CASRKWGGSQATYEQYF. CDR3 in DNA: TGCGCCAGCAGGAAGTGGGGAGGGTCCCAGGCTACCTACGAGCAGTACTTC.

This chain uses TRBV4-1 with TRBJ2-6, with D possibly matching TRBD1 (6 bases). The CDR3 is 18 residues long. CDR1 is MGHRA and CDR2 is YSYEKL in the germline V gene. Trimming left V 1 base short and J 1 base short, with 14 bases between. CDR3 nucleotides: TGCGCCAGCAGCCAAGTGGCAGGGGACGGGTCTGGGGCCAACGTCCTGACTTTC. This gives the protein CASSQVAGDGSGANVLTF.

The chain couples TRBV7-2 to TRBJ2-3; 7 positions match TRBD2. The germline V gene has CDR1 SGHTA and CDR2 FQGNSA. The CDR3 has 13 residues. V dropped 3 bases and J dropped 4; count of bases not matched to a gene: 1. CDR3 DNA sequence: TGTGCCAGCAGCTTTAGCGGGCCAGATACGCAGTATTTT. Encoded protein: CASSFSGPDTQYF.

This rearrangement joins TRBV7-2 to TRBJ2-3; D gene uncertain. Trimming left V 4 bases short and J 7 bases short, with 6 bases between. The CDR3 has 11 amino acids. From germline, CDR1 is SGHTA and CDR2 FQGNSA. The CDR3 DNA is TGTGCCAGCAGCTCTATGAATACGCAGTATTTT. Residues: CASSSMNTQYF.

CDR3 protein: CASSFPWGWEGPTGELFF. CDR3 in DNA: TGTGCCAGCAGCTTCCCATGGGGGTGGGAGGGGCCCACCGGGGAGCTGTTTTTT. The V gene is TRBV7-8, the J gene TRBJ2-2, with 7 bases fitting TRBD2. The CDR3 sequence is 18 residues long. Germline-derived CDR1 and CDR2 are SGHVS and FQNEAQ. Germline trimming cut 3 bases from V and 4 bases from J; bases unmatched to any gene: 14. Full variable domain (missing parts from reference TRBV7-8 and TRBJ2-2): GAGVSQSPRYKVAKRGQDVALRCDPISGHVSLFWYQQALGQGPEFLTYFQNEAQLDKSGLPSDRFFAERPEGSVSTLKIQRTQQEDSAVYLCASSFPWGWEGPTGELFFGEGSRLTVL.

V usage is TRBV2 and J usage is TRBJ2-5, with a weak D call TRBD1 (5 bases). V was clipped by 8 bases and J by 7 bases, with 17 bases between them. Per the germline V gene, CDR1 is SNHLY and CDR2 is FYNNEI. The CDR3 length is 13 residues. The CDR3 region has the DNA TGTGCCAGCTCCCCCGGCAGTCAGGGGACCCAGTACTTC. Amino acid sequence: CASSPGSQGTQYF.

The chain uses TRBV7-8 and TRBJ1-5; 8 bases are a match to TRBD1. Germline V gives CDR1 SGHVS, CDR2 FQNEAQ. V lost 4 bases, J lost 5 bases, and 4 bases stayed unmatched. The CDR3 has 14 residues. The CDR3 loop is CASSSQGGYQPQHF. The CDR3 DNA is TGTGCCAGCAGCTCACAGGGGGGCTATCAGCCCCAGCATTTT.

The chain has TRBV13 and TRBJ2-7, with D perhaps TRBD1 or TRBD2 (5 bases each). Germline V gene sequence: CDR1 PRHDT, CDR2 FYEKMQ (reference sequence). CDR3 length: 12 residues. Trimming removed 5 bases at V and 6 bases at J, with 11 bases between. The CDR3 coding sequence is TGTGCCAGCAGCCTCGTCGGGGCCGAGCAGTACTTC. It codes for CASSLVGAEQYF.

This clone has a single count. The CDR3 sequence: CASSDWSIYNEQFF. Written as DNA, the CDR3 is TGTGCCAGCAGTGATTGGAGTATTTACAATGAGCAGTTCTTC. The chain uses TRBV2 and TRBJ2-1, with unresolved D. Germline V gives CDR1 SNHLY, CDR2 FYNNEI. V lost 3 bases and J 4 bases, leaving 10 bases between the germline ends. The CDR3 loop spans 14 amino acids.

DNA for the CDR3: TGTGCCAGCAGTTACAGGGCAGGGGGAGGAAATGAGCAGTTCTTC. Translating gives CASSYRAGGGNEQFF. The rearrangement uses TRBV6-5 and TRBJ2-1; perhaps TRBD1 as D (7 bases). The CDR3 loop spans 15 amino acids. Germline V gene sequence: CDR1 MNHEY, CDR2 SVGAGI. The V and J ends lost 2 bases and 7 bases respectively, with 15 bases between them.

The chain is built from TRBV15 and TRBJ2-7; D might be TRBD1 (5 bases). The CDR3 is 14 amino acids. Germline V gene sequence: CDR1 LNHNV, CDR2 YYDKDF (reference sequence). The V end was cut by 5 bases, the J end by 6 bases, with 17 bases between. The CDR3 nucleotides read TGTGCCACCAGCTTAAGGGGTCCCACAAGCGAGCAGTACTTC. Translating gives CATSLRGPTSEQYF. The whole variable domain, filled in from reference TRBV15 and TRBJ2-7, reads DAMVIQNPRYQVTQFGKPVTLSCSQTLNHNVMYWYQQKSSQAPKLLFHYYDKDFNNEADTPDNFQSRRPNTSFCFLDIRSPGLGDTAMYLCATSLRGPTSEQYFGPGTRLTVT.

The table lists this clone with a count of one. The same CDR3 arises from other DNA sequences in this sample as well. The chain joins TRBV30 to TRBJ2-5; D is undetermined. The CDR3 runs 11 residues. CDR1 GTSNPN and CDR2 SVGIG come from the germline V gene (reference sequence). V lost 0 bases and J 4 bases, leaving 3 bases between the germline ends. The CDR3 sequence: CAWSVGETQYF. The DNA of the CDR3 is TGTGCCTGGAGTGTAGGAGAGACCCAGTACTTC. The complete variable domain, with remaining parts taken from reference TRBV30 and TRBJ2-5, reads SQTIHQWPATLVQPVGSPLSLECTVEGTSNPNLYWYRQAAGRGLQLLFYSVGIGQISSEVPQNLSASRPQDRQFILSSKKLLLSDSGFYLCAWSVGETQYFGPGTRLLVL.

This clone was seen only once. The CDR3 nucleotides read TGTGCCAGCAGTCCGACCGACAGGGACGAGCAGTACTTC. It encodes CASSPTDRDEQYF. The chain carries TRBV28 and TRBJ2-7; 7 bases fit TRBD1. Germline-derived CDR1 and CDR2 are MDHEN and SYDVKM. With 5 bases clipped from V and 5 bases from J, the junction kept 6 bases outside the gene matches. This CDR3 is 13 amino acids long.

Comment on this clone: Other DNA variants within this sample encode the same CDR3. J is TRBJ1-4 and V is TRBV4-1, with 7 bases matching TRBD1. Germline V gene data show CDR1 as MGHRA and CDR2 as YSYEKL. CDR3 size: 15 residues. J was trimmed by 0 bases and V by 4 bases; bases with no gene match: 2. The CDR3 sequence: CASSRQGATNEKLFF. CDR3 DNA sequence: TGCGCCAGCAGCCGGCAGGGGGCAACTAATGAAAAACTGTTTTTT.

This chain links TRBV2 with TRBJ1-3; 7 bases are a match to TRBD1. The CDR3 runs to 15 residues. V trimming: 5 bases; J trimming: 4 bases; junction bases outside the gene matches: 8. The germline CDR1 and CDR2 sequences are SNHLY and FYNNEI. The CDR3 loop reads CASSRTGVGGNTIYF. The CDR3 nucleotides are TGTGCCAGCAGTCGCACAGGGGTTGGGGGAAACACCATATATTTT.

The chain couples TRBV10-1 to TRBJ2-3; 7 bases align to TRBD2. V lost 5 bases and J lost 4; bases outside the gene matches: 9. This CDR3 contains 15 residues. Germline V gene sequence: CDR1 WNHNN, CDR2 SYGVQD (reference sequence). Here the CDR3 reads CASSSRGSFADTQYF. CDR3 sequence (DNA): TGCGCCAGCAGTTCTCGCGGGAGCTTTGCAGATACGCAGTATTTT.